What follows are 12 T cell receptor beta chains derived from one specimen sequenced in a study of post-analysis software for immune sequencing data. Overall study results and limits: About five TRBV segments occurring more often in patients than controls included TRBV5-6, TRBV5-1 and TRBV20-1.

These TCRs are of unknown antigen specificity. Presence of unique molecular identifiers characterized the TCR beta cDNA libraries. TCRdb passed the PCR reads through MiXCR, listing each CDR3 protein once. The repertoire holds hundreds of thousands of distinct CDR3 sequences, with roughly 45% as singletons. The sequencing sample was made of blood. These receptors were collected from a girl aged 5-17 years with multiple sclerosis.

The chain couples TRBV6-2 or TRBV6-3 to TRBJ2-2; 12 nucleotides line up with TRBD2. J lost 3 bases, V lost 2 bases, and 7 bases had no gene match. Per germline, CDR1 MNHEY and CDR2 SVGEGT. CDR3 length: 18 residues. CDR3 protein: CASSYVASGRAHTGELFF. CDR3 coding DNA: TGTGCCAGCAGTTACGTCGCTAGCGGGAGGGCCCACACCGGGGAGCTGTTTTTT.

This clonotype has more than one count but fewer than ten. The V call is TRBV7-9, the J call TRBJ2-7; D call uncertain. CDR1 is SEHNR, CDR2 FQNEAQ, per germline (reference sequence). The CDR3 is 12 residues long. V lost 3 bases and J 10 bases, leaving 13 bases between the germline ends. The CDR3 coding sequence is TGTGCCAGCAGCTTTGTCGGCCCCGTTCAGTACTTC. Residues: CASSFVGPVQYF. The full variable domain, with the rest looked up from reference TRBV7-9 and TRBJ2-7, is DTGVSQNPRHKITKRGQNVTFRCDPISEHNRLYWYRQTLGQGPEFLTYFQNEAQLEKSRLLSDRFSAERPKGSFSTLEIQRTEQGDSAMYLCASSFVGPVQYFGPGTRLTVT.

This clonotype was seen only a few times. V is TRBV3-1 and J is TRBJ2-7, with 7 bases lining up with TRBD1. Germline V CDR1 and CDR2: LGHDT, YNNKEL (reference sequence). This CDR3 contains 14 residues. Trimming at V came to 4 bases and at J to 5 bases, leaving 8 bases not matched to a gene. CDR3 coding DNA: TGTGCCAGCAGCCGTCGACAGGGTTCCAACGAGCAGTACTTC. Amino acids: CASSRRQGSNEQYF.

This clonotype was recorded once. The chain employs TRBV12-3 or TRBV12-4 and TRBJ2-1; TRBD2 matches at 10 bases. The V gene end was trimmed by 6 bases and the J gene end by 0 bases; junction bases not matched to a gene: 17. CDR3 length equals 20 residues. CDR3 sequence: CASSLAGGFPSGSSYNEQFF. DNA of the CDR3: TGTGCCAGCAGCCTTGCTGGGGGGTTCCCTAGCGGGAGCTCCTACAATGAGCAGTTCTTC.

The CDR3 DNA is TGCAGCGCGCTCGGGGATGGCTACACCTTC. Protein: CSALGDGYTF. This chain uses TRBV29-1 with TRBJ1-2, with no clear D. The germline V and J ends were trimmed by 7 bases and 6 bases, with 9 bases remaining between them. CDR1 is SQVTM, CDR2 ANQGSEA, per germline. The CDR3 is 10 residues long.

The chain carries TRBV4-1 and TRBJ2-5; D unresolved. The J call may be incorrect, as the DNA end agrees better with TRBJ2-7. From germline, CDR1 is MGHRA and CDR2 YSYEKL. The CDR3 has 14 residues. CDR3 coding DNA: TGCGCCAGCAGCCAAGTATTGGCCTCCTACGAGCAGTACTTC. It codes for CASSQVLASYEQYF.

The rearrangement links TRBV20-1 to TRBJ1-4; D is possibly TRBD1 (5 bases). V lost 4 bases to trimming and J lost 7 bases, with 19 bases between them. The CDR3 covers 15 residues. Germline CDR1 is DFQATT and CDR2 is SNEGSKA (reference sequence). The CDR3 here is CSATNSWGEGEKLFF. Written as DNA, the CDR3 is TGCAGTGCTACCAATTCCTGGGGCGAGGGTGAAAAACTGTTTTTT.

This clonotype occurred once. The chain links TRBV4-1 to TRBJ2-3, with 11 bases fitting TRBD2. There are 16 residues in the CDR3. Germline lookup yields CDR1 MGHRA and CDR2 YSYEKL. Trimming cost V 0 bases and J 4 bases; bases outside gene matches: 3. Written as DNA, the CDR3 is TGCGCCAGCAGCCAAGAAACTAGCGGGAGCGCAGATACGCAGTATTTT. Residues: CASSQETSGSADTQYF.

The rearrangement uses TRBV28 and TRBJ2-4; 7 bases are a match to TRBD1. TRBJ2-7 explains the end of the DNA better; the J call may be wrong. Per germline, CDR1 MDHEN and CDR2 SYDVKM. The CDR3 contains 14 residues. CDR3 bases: TGTGCCAGCAGCCTCTCGACAGGGACCGACGAGCAGTACTTC. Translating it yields CASSLSTGTDEQYF.

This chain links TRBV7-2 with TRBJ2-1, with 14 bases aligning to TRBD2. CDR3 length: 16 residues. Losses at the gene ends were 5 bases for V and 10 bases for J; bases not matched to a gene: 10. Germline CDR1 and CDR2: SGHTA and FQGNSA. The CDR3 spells CASSQPGTSGSWEQFF. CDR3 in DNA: TGTGCCAGCAGCCAGCCCGGGACTAGCGGGAGCTGGGAGCAGTTCTTC.

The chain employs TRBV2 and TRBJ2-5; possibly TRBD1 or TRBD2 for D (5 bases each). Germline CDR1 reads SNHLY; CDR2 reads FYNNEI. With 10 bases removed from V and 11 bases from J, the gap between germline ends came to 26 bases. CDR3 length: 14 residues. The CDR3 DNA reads TGTGCCACCCATCAAGGGACCCCGCGTTACGATCAGTACTTC. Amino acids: CATHQGTPRYDQYF. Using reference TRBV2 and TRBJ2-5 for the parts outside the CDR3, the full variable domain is EPEVTQTPSHQVTQMGQEVILRCVPISNHLYFYWYRQILGQKVEFLVSFYNNEISEKSEIFDDQFSVERPDGSNFTLKIRSTKLEDSAMYFCATHQGTPRYDQYFGPGTRLLVL.

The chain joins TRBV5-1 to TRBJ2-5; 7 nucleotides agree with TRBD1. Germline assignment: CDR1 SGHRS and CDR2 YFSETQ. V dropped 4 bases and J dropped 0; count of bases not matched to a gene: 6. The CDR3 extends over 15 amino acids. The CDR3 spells CASSQGQLYQETQYF. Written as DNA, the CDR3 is TGCGCCAGCAGCCAGGGACAGTTGTACCAAGAGACCCAGTACTTC. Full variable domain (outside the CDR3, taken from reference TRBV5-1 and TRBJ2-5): KAGVTQTPRYLIKTRGQQVTLSCSPISGHRSVSWYQQTPGQGLQFLFEYFSETQRNKGNFPGRFSGRQFSNSRSEMNVSTLELGDSALYLCASSQGQLYQETQYFGPGTRLLVL.